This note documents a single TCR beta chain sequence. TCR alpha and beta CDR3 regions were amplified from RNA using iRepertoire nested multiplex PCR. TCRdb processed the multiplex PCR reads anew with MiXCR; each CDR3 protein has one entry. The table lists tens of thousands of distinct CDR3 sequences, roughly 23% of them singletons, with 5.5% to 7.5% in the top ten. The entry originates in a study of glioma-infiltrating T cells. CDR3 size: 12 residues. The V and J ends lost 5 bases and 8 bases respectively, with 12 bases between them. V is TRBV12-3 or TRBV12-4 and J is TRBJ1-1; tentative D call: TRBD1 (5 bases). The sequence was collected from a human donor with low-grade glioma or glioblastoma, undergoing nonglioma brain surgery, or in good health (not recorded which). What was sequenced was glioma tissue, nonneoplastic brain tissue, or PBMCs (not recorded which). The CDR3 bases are TGTGCCAGCAGTCTCACAAACAGGGAAGCTTTCTTT. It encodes CASSLTNREAFF.